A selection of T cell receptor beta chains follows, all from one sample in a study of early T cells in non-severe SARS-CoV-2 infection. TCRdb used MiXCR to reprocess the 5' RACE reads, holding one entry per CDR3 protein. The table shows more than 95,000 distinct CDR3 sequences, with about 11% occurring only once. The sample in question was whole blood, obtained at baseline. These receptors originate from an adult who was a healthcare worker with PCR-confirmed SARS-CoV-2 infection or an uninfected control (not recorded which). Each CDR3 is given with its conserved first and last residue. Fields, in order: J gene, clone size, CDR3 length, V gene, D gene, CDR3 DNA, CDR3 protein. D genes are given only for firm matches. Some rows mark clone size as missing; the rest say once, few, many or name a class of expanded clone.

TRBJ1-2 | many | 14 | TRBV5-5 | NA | TGTGCCAGCAGCTTAGACAGGCCTAACTATGGCTACACCTTC | CASSLDRPNYGYTF
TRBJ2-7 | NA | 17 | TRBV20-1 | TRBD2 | TGCAGTGCTAGACCGGGACTAGCGGGAGCAAGGGGGGACGAGCAGTACTTC | CSARPGLAGARGDEQYF
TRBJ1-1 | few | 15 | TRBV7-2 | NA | TGTGCCAGCAGCCGATCAGTGGAGGGAAGGACTGAAGCTTTCTTT | CASSRSVEGRTEAFF
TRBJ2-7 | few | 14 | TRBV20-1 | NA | TGCAGAGCGCGTGGGTCGGGGCCTGGGTACGAGCAGTACTTC | CRARGSGPGYEQYF
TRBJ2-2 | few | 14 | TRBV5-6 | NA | TGTGCCAGCAGCTTCGTTAAGGTCACCGGGGAGCTGTTTTTT | CASSFVKVTGELFF
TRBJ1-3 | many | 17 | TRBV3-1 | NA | TGTGCCAGCAGTCCGACGGGGAGCACAGCCTCTGGAAACACCATATATTTT | CASSPTGSTASGNTIYF
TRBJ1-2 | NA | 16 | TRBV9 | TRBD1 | TGTGCCAGCAGCGTAGATTGGCAGGGGGCAGGGTATGGCTACACCTTC | CASSVDWQGAGYGYTF
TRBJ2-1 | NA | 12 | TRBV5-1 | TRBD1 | TGCGCCAGCAGGACAGGGCGTAATGAGCAGTTCTTC | CASRTGRNEQFF
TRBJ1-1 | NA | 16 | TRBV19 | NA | TGTGCCAGTAGCCCCCGAGCAGGACGGATGAACACTGAAGCTTTCTTT | CASSPRAGRMNTEAFF
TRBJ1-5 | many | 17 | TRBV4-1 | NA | TGCGCCAGCAGCCCGGGGGCGCTACAGGGTATTAATCAGCCCCAGCATTTT | CASSPGALQGINQPQHF
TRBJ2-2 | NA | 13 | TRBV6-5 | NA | TGTGCCAGCCGGCAGGGCATGGTCGGGGAGCTGTTTTTT | CASRQGMVGELFF
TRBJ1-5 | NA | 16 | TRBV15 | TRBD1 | TGTGCCACCAGCAGAGATGGAGAGGGGGCCTATCAGCCCCAGCATTTT | CATSRDGEGAYQPQHF
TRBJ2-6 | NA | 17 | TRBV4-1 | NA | TGCGCCAGCAGCCAAGAAAGGGGGGAGTCTGGGGCCAACGTCCTGACTTTC | CASSQERGESGANVLTF
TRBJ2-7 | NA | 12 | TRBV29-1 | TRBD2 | TGCAGCGTTGGGACTAGCGGCTACGAGCAGTACTTC | CSVGTSGYEQYF
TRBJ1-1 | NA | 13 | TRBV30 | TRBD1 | TGTGCTTGCAACAGGGGGGAGAACACTGAAGCTTTCTTT | CACNRGENTEAFF
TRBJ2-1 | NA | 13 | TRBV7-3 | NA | TGTGCCAGCAGCTTAAGCGGAAACAATGAGCAGTTCTTC | CASSLSGNNEQFF
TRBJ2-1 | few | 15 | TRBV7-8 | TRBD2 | TGTGCCAGCAGCTACCTAGCGGGAGCAGTCGGTGAGCAGTTCTTC | CASSYLAGAVGEQFF
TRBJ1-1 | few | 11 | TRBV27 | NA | TGTGCCAGCACGGGAAACACTGAAGCTTTCTTT | CASTGNTEAFF
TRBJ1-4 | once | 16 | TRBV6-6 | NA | TGTGCCAGCACCCACGGGACGCCGCGCGAGGGTGAAAAACTGTTTTTT | CASTHGTPREGEKLFF
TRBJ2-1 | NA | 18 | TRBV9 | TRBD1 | TGTGCCAGCAGCCCTCGGACAGGGCAGCTGCATACCTACAATGAGCAGTTCTTC | CASSPRTGQLHTYNEQFF
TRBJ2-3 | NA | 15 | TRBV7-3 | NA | TGTGCCAGCTCCTCTTTTGGAGGTCGCACAGATACGCAGTATTTT | CASSSFGGRTDTQYF
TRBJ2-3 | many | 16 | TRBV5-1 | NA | TGCGCCAGCAGCCTCTCTGGCGTTCCTAGCACAGATACGCAGTATTTT | CASSLSGVPSTDTQYF
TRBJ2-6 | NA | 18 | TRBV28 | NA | TGTGCCAGCAGTTTCCCCCGCGGTATTGTCTCTGGGGCCAACGTCCTGACTTTC | CASSFPRGIVSGANVLTF
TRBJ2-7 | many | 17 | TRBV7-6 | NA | TGTGCCAGCAGCTTAGAGCCGTTCCGACCCAACATCGCGGAGCAGTACTTC | CASSLEPFRPNIAEQYF
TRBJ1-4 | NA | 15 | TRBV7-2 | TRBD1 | TGTGCCAGCAGTCAGCAGGGACAGGGAGTTGAAAAACTGTTTTTT | CASSQQGQGVEKLFF
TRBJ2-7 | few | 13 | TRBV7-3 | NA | TGTGCCAGCAGCCCCCGCCCAGGCTACGAGCAGTACTTC | CASSPRPGYEQYF
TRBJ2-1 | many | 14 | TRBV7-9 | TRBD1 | TGTGCCAGCAGCTCGGGACAGACTTCCAATGAGCAGTTCTTC | CASSSGQTSNEQFF
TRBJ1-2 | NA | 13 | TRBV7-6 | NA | TGTGCCAGCAGTCCTAACAGGGTCTATGGCTACACCTTC | CASSPNRVYGYTF
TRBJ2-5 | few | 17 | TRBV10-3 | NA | TGTGCCATCAGTGAGTCCTTGATAGCGGCGACCCAAGAGACCCAGTACTTC | CAISESLIAATQETQYF